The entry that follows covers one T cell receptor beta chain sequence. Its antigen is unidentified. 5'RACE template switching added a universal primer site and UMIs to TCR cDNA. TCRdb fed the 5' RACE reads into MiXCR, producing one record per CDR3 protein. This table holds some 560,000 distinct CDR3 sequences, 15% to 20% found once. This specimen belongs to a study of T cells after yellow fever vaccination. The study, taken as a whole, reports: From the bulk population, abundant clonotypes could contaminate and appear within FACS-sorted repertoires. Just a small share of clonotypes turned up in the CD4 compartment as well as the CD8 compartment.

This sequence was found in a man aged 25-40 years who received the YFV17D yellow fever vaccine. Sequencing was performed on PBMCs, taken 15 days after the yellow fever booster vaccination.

DNA for the CDR3: TGTGCCAGCGGGGACCAGGGGGCGCTAAGGAATGAGCAGTTCTTC. Its translation is CASGDQGALRNEQFF. The chain couples TRBV6-2 or TRBV6-3 to TRBJ2-1, with 8 nucleotides matching TRBD1. Germline V gene lookup returns CDR1 MNHEY and CDR2 SVGEGT. J lost 7 bases, V lost 8 bases, and 13 bases had no gene match. The CDR3 has 15 amino acids.